What follows describes a single TCR beta chain. Its target is not known. This sample stems from a study of Ad26.COV2.S vaccination and SARS-CoV-2 variants. General observations from the study: Vaccine and placebo recipients had comparable breadth of non-spike TCRs. The study found higher spike-specific TCR breadth in vaccine than placebo recipients. Reportedly, spike-specific CD8+ and CD4+ T cell responses achieved substantial breadth once vaccination had taken place.

Documented treatment: around 19 received Ad26.COV2.S at low or high dose, single or two shots; 5 received placebo; per-sample allocation not given. Collection of samples fell on day 63 after the first vaccine or placebo injection. CDR1 is MNHEY and CDR2 is SMNVEV in the germline V gene (reference sequence). This CDR3 is 13 amino acids long. Profiling relied on immunoSEQ multiplex PCR, and the TCRdb table lists in-frame clones only, not all of them. The sample shows around 300,000 clones, roughly 88% of them seen only once. This chain links TRBV27 with TRBJ1-1, with unresolved D. This sample comprised peripheral blood, obtained in a trial of Ad26.COV2.S vaccine versus placebo. The source of this sequence is a person aged 18-60 years who received the Ad26.COV2.S COVID-19 vaccine or a placebo. CDR3: CAAGLPLYRWAFF. The CDR3 DNA reads as TGTGCGGCGGGGTTGCCCCTATATCGGTGGGCTTTCTTT.